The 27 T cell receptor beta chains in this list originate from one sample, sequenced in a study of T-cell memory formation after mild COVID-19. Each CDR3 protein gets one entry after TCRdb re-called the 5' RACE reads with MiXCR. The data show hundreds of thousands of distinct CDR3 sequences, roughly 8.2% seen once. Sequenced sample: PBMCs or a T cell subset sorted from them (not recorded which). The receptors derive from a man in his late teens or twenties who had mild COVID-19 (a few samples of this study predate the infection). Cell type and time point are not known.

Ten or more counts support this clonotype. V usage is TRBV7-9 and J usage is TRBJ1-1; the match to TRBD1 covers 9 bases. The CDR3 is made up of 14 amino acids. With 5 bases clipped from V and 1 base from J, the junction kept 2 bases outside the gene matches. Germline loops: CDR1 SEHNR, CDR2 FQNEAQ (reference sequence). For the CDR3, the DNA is TGTGCCAGCAGCGCGGGACAGGGGAACACTGAAGCTTTCTTT. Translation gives CASSAGQGNTEAFF.

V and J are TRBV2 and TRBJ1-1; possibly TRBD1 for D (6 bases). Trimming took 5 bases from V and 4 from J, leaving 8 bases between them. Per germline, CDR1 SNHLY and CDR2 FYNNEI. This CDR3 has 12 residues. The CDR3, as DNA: TGTGCCAGCAGTCAGGGGCCCACTGAAGCTTTCTTT. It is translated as CASSQGPTEAFF.

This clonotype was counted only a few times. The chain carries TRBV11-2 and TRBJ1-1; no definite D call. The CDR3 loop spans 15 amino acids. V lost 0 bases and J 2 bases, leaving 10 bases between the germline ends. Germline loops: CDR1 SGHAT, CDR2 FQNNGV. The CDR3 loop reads CASSLEAVGNTEAFF. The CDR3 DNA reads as TGTGCCAGCAGCTTAGAGGCGGTAGGAAACACTGAAGCTTTCTTT.

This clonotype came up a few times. The CDR3: CSAGVGRRETQYF. CDR3 in DNA: TGCAGTGCTGGGGTGGGCCGGAGGGAGACCCAGTACTTC. This chain uses TRBV20-1 with TRBJ2-5, with D possibly TRBD2 on 5 matching bases. The germline V and J ends were trimmed by 5 bases and 5 bases, with 15 bases remaining between them. This CDR3 comprises 13 residues. The germline V gene has CDR1 DFQATT and CDR2 SNEGSKA (reference sequence).

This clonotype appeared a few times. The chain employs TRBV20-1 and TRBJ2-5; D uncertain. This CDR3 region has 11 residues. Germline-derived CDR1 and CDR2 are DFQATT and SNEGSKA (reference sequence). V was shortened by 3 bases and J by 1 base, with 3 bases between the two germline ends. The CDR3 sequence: CSASGQETQYF. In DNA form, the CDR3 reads TGCAGTGCTAGTGGCCAAGAGACCCAGTACTTC.

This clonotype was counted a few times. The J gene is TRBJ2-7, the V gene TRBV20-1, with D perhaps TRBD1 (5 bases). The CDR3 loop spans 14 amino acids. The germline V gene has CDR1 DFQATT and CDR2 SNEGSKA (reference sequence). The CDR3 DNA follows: TGCAGCGCCCAGGGTCCTCTATCATCCTACGAGCAGTACTTC. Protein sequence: CSAQGPLSSYEQYF.

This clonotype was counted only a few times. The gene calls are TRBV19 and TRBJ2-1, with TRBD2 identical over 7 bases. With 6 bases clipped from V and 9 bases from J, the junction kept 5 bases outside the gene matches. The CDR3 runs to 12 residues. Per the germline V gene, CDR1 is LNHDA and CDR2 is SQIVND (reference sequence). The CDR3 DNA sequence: TGTGCCAGTAGAGGAGCGGGGTCTGAGCAGTTCTTC. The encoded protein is CASRGAGSEQFF.

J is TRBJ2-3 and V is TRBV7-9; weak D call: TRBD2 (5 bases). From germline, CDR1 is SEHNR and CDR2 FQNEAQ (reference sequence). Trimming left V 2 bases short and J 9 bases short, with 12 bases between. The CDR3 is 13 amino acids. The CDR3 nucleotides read TGTGCCAGCAGCTTACGGGAAGTTGCCACGCAGTATTTT. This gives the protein CASSLREVATQYF.

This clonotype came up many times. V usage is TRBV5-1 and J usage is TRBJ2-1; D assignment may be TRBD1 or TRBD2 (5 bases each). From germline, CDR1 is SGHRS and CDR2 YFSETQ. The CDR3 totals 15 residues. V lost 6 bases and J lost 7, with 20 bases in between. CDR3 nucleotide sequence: TGCGCCAGCATGCCCCGGGACGACGGGGATAATGAGCAGTTCTTC. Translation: CASMPRDDGDNEQFF. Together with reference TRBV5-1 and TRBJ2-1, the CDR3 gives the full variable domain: KAGVTQTPRYLIKTRGQQVTLSCSPISGHRSVSWYQQTPGQGLQFLFEYFSETQRNKGNFPGRFSGRQFSNSRSEMNVSTLELGDSALYLCASMPRDDGDNEQFFGPGTRLTVL.

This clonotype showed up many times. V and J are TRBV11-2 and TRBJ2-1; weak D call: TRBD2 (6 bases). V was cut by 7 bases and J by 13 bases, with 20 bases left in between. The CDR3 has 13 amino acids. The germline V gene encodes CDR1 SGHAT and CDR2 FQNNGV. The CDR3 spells CASNSYRDFDQFF. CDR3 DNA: TGTGCCAGCAACTCTTACCGGGACTTCGATCAGTTCTTC.

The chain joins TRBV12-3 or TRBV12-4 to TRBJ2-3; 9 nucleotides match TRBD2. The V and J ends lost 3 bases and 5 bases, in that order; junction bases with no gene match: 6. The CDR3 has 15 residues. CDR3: CASSFGGGAVDTQYF. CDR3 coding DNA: TGTGCCAGCAGTTTCGGCGGGGGGGCAGTAGATACGCAGTATTTT.

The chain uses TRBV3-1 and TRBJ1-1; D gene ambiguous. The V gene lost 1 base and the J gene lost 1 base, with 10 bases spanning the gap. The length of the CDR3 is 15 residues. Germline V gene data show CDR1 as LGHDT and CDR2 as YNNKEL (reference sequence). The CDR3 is CASSQGVFGNTEAFF. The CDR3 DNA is TGTGCCAGCAGCCAAGGAGTTTTCGGGAACACTGAAGCTTTCTTT.

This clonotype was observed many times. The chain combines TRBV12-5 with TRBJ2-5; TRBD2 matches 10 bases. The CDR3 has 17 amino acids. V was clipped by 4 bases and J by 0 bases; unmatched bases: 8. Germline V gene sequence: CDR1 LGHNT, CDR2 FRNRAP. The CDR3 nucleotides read TGTGCTAGTGGTTGGGCCCCTAGCGGGGGCCACCAAGAGACCCAGTACTTC. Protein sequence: CASGWAPSGGHQETQYF.

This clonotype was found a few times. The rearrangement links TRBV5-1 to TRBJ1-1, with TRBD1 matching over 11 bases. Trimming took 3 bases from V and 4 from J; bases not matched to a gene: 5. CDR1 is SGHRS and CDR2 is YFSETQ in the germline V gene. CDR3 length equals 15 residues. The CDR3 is CASSWTGGDGTEAFF. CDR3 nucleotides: TGCGCCAGCAGCTGGACAGGGGGCGACGGCACTGAAGCTTTCTTT.

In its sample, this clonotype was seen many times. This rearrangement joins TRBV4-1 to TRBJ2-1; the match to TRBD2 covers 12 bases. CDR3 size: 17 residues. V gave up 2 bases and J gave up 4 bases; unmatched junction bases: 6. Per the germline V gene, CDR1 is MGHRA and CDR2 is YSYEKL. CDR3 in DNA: TGCGCCAGCAGCCAAAATCTAGCGGGGGGGCAATACAATGAGCAGTTCTTC. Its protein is CASSQNLAGGQYNEQFF.

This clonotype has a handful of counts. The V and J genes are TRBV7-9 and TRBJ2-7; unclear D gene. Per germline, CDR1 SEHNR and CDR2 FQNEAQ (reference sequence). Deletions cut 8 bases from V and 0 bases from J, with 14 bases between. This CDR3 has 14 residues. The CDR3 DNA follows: TGTGCCAGCTCCGACTGGAAGAGCTCCTACGAGCAGTACGTC. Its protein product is CASSDWKSSYEQYV.

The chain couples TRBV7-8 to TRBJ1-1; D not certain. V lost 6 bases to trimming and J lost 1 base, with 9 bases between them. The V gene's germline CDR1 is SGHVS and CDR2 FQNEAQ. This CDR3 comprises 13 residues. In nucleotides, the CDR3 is TGTGCCAGCAGATATCACCAGAACACTGAAGCTTTCTTT. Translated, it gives CASRYHQNTEAFF.

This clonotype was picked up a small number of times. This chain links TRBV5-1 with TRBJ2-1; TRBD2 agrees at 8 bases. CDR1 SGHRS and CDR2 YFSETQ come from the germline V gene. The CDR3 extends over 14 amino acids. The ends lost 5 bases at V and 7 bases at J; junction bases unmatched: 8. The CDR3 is CASSKPGGENEQFF. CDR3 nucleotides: TGCGCCAGCAGTAAACCCGGGGGGGAGAATGAGCAGTTCTTC.

The CDR3 is CASSKLQGDQPQHF. For the CDR3, the DNA is TGCGCCAGCAGTAAGTTACAGGGAGATCAGCCCCAGCATTTT. The V and J genes are TRBV4-1 and TRBJ1-5; D is perhaps TRBD1 (6 bases). Trimming shortened V by 6 bases and J by 5 bases, and 14 bases separated the two germline ends. Looked up from germline, CDR1 is MGHRA and CDR2 is YSYEKL. This CDR3 comprises 14 residues.

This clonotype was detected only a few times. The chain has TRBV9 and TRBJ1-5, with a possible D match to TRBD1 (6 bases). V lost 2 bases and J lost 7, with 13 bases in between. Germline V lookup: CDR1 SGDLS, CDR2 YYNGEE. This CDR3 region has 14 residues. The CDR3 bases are TGTGCCAGCAGCGTTACGGGGGGCCGGCAGCCCCAGCATTTT. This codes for CASSVTGGRQPQHF.

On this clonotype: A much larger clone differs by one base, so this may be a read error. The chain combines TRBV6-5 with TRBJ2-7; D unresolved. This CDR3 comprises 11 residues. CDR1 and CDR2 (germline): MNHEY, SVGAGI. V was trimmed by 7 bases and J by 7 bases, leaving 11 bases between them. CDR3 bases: TGTGCCAGCACCTCGGACGGGGAGCAGTACTTC. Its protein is CASTSDGEQYF.

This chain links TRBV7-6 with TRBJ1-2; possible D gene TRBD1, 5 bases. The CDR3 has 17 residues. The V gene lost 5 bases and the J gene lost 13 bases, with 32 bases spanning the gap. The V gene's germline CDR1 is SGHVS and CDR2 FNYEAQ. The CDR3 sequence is CASSHYKGTPNPAQITF. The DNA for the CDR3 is TGTGCCAGCAGCCACTACAAAGGGACGCCCAACCCCGCCCAAATCACCTTC.

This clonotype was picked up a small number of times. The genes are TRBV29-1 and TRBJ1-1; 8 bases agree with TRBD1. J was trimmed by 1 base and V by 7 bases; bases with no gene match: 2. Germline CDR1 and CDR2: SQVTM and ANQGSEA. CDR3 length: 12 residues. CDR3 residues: CSAGTGNTEAFF. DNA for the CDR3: TGCAGCGCCGGGACAGGGAACACTGAAGCTTTCTTT.

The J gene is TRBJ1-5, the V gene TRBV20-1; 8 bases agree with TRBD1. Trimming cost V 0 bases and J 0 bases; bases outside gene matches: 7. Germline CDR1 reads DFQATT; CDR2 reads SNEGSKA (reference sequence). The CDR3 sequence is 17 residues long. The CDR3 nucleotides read TGCAGTGCTAGAGACCCAACAGGGGGAAATAGCAATCAGCCCCAGCATTTT. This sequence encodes CSARDPTGGNSNQPQHF.

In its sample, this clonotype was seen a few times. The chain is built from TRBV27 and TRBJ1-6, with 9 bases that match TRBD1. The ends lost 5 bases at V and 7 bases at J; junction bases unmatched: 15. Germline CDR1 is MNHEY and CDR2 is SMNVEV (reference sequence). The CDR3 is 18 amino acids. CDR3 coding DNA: TGTGCCAGCAGTCTCATGGACAGGGGCCGATCCATAAATTCACCCCTCCACTTT. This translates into CASSLMDRGRSINSPLHF.

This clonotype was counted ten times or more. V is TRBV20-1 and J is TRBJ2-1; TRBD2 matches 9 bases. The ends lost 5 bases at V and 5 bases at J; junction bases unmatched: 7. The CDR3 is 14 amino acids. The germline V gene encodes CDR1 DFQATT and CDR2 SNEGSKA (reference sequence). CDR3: CSADPGLAHNEQFF. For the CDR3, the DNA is TGCAGTGCTGACCCGGGACTAGCCCACAATGAGCAGTTCTTC.

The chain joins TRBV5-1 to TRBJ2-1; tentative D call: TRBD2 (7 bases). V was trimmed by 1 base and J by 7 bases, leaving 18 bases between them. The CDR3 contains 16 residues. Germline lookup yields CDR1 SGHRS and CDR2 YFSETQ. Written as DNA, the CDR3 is TGCGCCAGCAGCTTGTCTGGCGGGGGCCGTCTAAATGAGCAGTTCTTC. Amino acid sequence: CASSLSGGGRLNEQFF.